These 31 T cell receptor beta chains came from one sample sequenced in a study of T cells after yellow fever vaccination. TCRdb fed the 5' RACE reads into MiXCR, producing one record per CDR3 protein. There are over 300,000 distinct CDR3 sequences in the sample; roughly 4% occur only once, and about a quarter lies in the top ten. Source: PBMCs, taken on the day of the yellow fever booster vaccination. Receptor source: a man aged 18 to 29 who received the YFV17D yellow fever vaccine.

This clonotype has just a few counts. The rearrangement uses TRBV6-5 and TRBJ2-3; D not certain. CDR3 length equals 15 residues. Germline CDR1 and CDR2: MNHEY and SVGAGI. V was pared by 0 bases and J by 2 bases, with 9 bases between. The chain's CDR3 is CASSYSPRSTDTQYF. The CDR3 nucleotides read TGTGCCAGCAGTTACTCCCCTAGATCCACAGATACGCAGTATTTT.

This clonotype was seen ten or more times. The chain recombines TRBV6-1 with TRBJ2-7; either TRBD1 or TRBD2 may fit D (5 bases each). The CDR3 has 12 residues. Germline CDR1 reads MNHNS; CDR2 reads SASEGT. As DNA, the CDR3 is TGTGCCAGCAGTGAGAGAGGGGCCCAACAAGACGTC. Residues: CASSERGAQQDV.

This clonotype was detected a few times. This chain links TRBV28 with TRBJ2-7, with 12 bases identical to TRBD1. This CDR3 is built from 14 residues. Germline assignment: CDR1 MDHEN and CDR2 SYDVKM. Trimming at V came to 3 bases and at J to 7 bases, leaving 4 bases not matched to a gene. CDR3 loop: CASSLGQGAQEQYV. The CDR3 nucleotides read TGTGCCAGCAGTTTGGGACAGGGGGCGCAGGAGCAGTACGTC.

The chain carries TRBV14 and TRBJ2-1, with D possibly being TRBD2 (6 bases). V dropped 4 bases and J dropped 9 bases, with 16 bases sitting between them. From germline, CDR1 is SGHDN and CDR2 FVKESK. The CDR3 runs to 14 residues. The CDR3 coding sequence is TGTGCCAGCAGCCTCGATGTTAGCGGAGGTGAGCAGTTCTTC. The encoded protein is CASSLDVSGGEQFF.

This clonotype occurred many times. The chain joins TRBV5-1 to TRBJ1-6; D gene unclear. The germline V gene encodes CDR1 SGHRS and CDR2 YFSETQ. V was shortened by 1 base and J by 8 bases, with 10 bases between the two germline ends. This CDR3 has 14 residues. As DNA, the CDR3 is TGCGCCAGCAGCTTGTCGGGGTCCGATTCACCCCTCCACTTT. It encodes CASSLSGSDSPLHF.

This chain joins TRBV5-4 and TRBJ2-1; D is undetermined. The germline V gene encodes CDR1 SGHNT and CDR2 YYREEE (reference sequence). V was clipped by 2 bases and J by 1 base, with 10 bases between them. The CDR3 consists of 15 residues. The CDR3 DNA reads TGTGCCAGCAGCTTCCCCCTGGGGTCCTACAATGAGCAGTTCTTC. Translating it yields CASSFPLGSYNEQFF.

In this sample, this clonotype turned up a few times. The chain employs TRBV11-2 and TRBJ1-2; the D gene is possibly TRBD1 (5 bases). V was shortened by 4 bases and J by 7 bases, with 7 bases between the two germline ends. In germline, CDR1 is SGHAT, CDR2 FQNNGV. This CDR3 is 11 amino acids long. The CDR3 sequence: CASSSGVGYTF. CDR3 bases: TGTGCCAGCAGCTCGGGGGTTGGCTACACCTTC.

The chain couples TRBV2 to TRBJ1-1, with D perhaps matching TRBD1 (5 bases). The CDR3 is made up of 18 amino acids. V shed 2 bases and J shed 1 base, with 20 bases lying between them. CDR1 SNHLY and CDR2 FYNNEI come from the germline V gene. CDR3 sequence reads: CASSEPPRGDLGNTEAFF. The CDR3 region has the DNA TGTGCCAGCAGTGAACCCCCTCGGGGGGATTTGGGGAACACTGAAGCTTTCTTT.

This clonotype was detected many times. The CDR3 protein is CSGTVGAVDNEQFF. The DNA for the CDR3 is TGCAGTGGAACAGTGGGGGCCGTAGACAATGAGCAGTTCTTC. The chain couples TRBV20-1 to TRBJ2-1; tentative D call: TRBD1 (6 bases). Germline CDR1 and CDR2: DFQATT and SNEGSKA (reference sequence). Trimming removed 7 bases from V and 5 bases from J, with 18 bases in between. CDR3 length: 14 amino acids.

This clonotype has at least ten counts. The chain employs TRBV5-1 and TRBJ2-6; D remains unclear. Germline lookup yields CDR1 SGHRS and CDR2 YFSETQ. Trimming shortened V by 2 bases and J by 4 bases, and 10 bases separated the two germline ends. This CDR3 is 15 amino acids long. CDR3 sequence (DNA): TGCGCCAGCAGCTTAGGCTGGGTCGGGGCCAACGTCCTGACTTTC. Protein sequence: CASSLGWVGANVLTF.

This clonotype was observed at least ten times. The chain carries TRBV7-6 and TRBJ2-5; D possibly uses TRBD1 or TRBD2 (5 bases each). This CDR3 region has 15 residues. V was trimmed by 7 bases and J by 5 bases, leaving 20 bases between them. The germline gives CDR1 SGHVS, CDR2 FNYEAQ. Written as DNA, the CDR3 is TGTGCCAGCACCCGGGACCCCACGCCGGATGAGACCCAGTACTTC. This translates into CASTRDPTPDETQYF. Full variable domain (missing parts from reference TRBV7-6 and TRBJ2-5): GAGVSQSPRYKVTKRGQDVALRCDPISGHVSLYWYRQALGQGPEFLTYFNYEAQQDKSGLPNDRFSAERPEGSISTLTIQRTEQRDSAMYRCASTRDPTPDETQYFGPGTRLLVL.

This clonotype was detected only a few times. The chain is built from TRBV5-1 and TRBJ1-1; TRBD1 is a possible D gene (5 bases). This CDR3 is 17 amino acids long. V lost 1 base to trimming and J lost 0 bases, with 16 bases between them. Per the germline V gene, CDR1 is SGHRS and CDR2 is YFSETQ. Written as DNA, the CDR3 is TGCGCCAGCAGCTTGATAGGGCTCGGGGCCATGAACACTGAAGCTTTCTTT. It translates to CASSLIGLGAMNTEAFF.

This clonotype has only a few counts. This chain links TRBV6-5 with TRBJ2-2; 9 nucleotides line up with TRBD1. CDR3 length: 17 residues. V was clipped by 2 bases and J by 6 bases; unmatched bases: 10. CDR1 is MNHEY, CDR2 SVGAGI, per germline. The CDR3 DNA is TGTGCCAGCAGTTACGATTCCGGGACAGGGTATTCCGGGGAGCTGTTTTTT. Translated: CASSYDSGTGYSGELFF.

This clonotype has ten or more counts. Here the CDR3 reads CASRTTGETQYF. In DNA form, the CDR3 reads TGTGCCAGCAGGACGACAGGGGAGACCCAGTACTTC. V is TRBV12-3 or TRBV12-4 and J is TRBJ2-5, with 7 bases fitting TRBD1. V dropped 6 bases and J dropped 5; count of bases not matched to a gene: 3. This CDR3 spans 12 amino acids.

This clonotype was counted between two and nine times. This chain links TRBV7-9 with TRBJ1-2; D not certain. Per germline, CDR1 SEHNR and CDR2 FQNEAQ (reference sequence). The CDR3 loop spans 14 amino acids. The V end lost 5 bases, the J end lost 1 base, and 11 bases lay between the germline ends. CDR3 residues: CASSPPGNNYGYTF. The CDR3 bases are TGTGCCAGCAGCCCGCCGGGGAATAACTATGGCTACACCTTC.

The table lists this clonotype with many counts. This sequence joins TRBV5-1 and TRBJ1-2; weak D call: TRBD1 (5 bases). Trimming pared 0 bases from V and 3 bases from J, leaving 9 bases between. CDR3 length: 14 amino acids. Germline CDR1 SGHRS, CDR2 YFSETQ. CDR3: CASSLGGDDYGYTF. CDR3 bases: TGCGCCAGCAGCTTGGGCGGGGACGACTATGGCTACACCTTC.

This clonotype was counted many times. The chain is built from TRBV20-1 and TRBJ2-6, with TRBD1 matching 10 bases. The CDR3 extends over 16 amino acids. Germline V gives CDR1 DFQATT, CDR2 SNEGSKA (reference sequence). Trimming took 6 bases from V and 1 from J; bases not matched to a gene: 6. CDR3 DNA sequence: TGCAGTGCCCCAATGGGACAGGGGTCTGGGGCCAACGTCCTGACTTTC. Its translation is CSAPMGQGSGANVLTF.

The table lists this clonotype with many counts. V is TRBV7-2 and J is TRBJ2-2; 8 bases are a match to TRBD2. The CDR3 spans 16 residues. V shed 7 bases, J shed 7 bases, and the junction held 14 bases outside the gene matches. The germline gives CDR1 SGHTA, CDR2 FQGNSA. CDR3 DNA sequence: TGTGCCAGCACCTCTCGGAGAGCGGGGGATGGCGGGGAGCTGTTTTTT. Its translation: CASTSRRAGDGGELFF. Full variable domain (rest looked up from reference TRBV7-2 and TRBJ2-2): GAGVSQSPSNKVTEKGKDVELRCDPISGHTALYWYRQSLGQGLEFLIYFQGNSAPDKSGLPSDRFSAERTGGSVSTLTIQRTQQEDSAVYLCASTSRRAGDGGELFFGEGSRLTVL.

This clonotype showed up just a few times. The chain combines TRBV12-3 or TRBV12-4 with TRBJ1-2, with 9 bases fitting TRBD1. The CDR3 has 13 amino acids. J gave up 7 bases and V 6 bases, and 6 bases lay outside the gene matches. In nucleotides, the CDR3 is TGTGCCAGCAGATGGACAGGGGCGGGTGGCTACACCTTC. It yields the protein CASRWTGAGGYTF.

The rearrangement uses TRBV5-1 and TRBJ1-2; 8 nucleotides line up with TRBD1. CDR3 length: 14 amino acids. Germline loops: CDR1 SGHRS, CDR2 YFSETQ. The V and J ends lost 5 bases and 3 bases, in that order; junction bases with no gene match: 6. CDR3 loop: CASSIQGEDYGYTF. Here the CDR3 DNA reads TGCGCCAGCAGTATACAGGGGGAGGACTATGGCTACACCTTC.

This clonotype was recorded at least ten times. V usage is TRBV3-1 and J usage is TRBJ2-7; D tentatively fits TRBD1 or TRBD2 (5 bases each). The CDR3 covers 13 residues. Germline V CDR1 and CDR2: LGHDT, YNNKEL (reference sequence). Trimming took off 1 base at V and 7 bases at J, with 11 bases between the two ends. The CDR3: CASSQGGGGEQYV. Here the CDR3 DNA reads TGTGCCAGCAGCCAAGGAGGTGGGGGAGAGCAGTACGTC.

This clonotype was seen repeatedly, ten times or more. V is TRBV5-1 and J is TRBJ2-1; TRBD2 is a possible D gene (6 bases). V lost 6 bases and J 2 bases, leaving 12 bases between the germline ends. The CDR3 totals 14 residues. CDR1 is SGHRS, CDR2 YFSETQ, per germline. The CDR3 here is CASMTRTPYNEQFF. In DNA, the CDR3 is TGCGCCAGCATGACTAGAACGCCCTACAATGAGCAGTTCTTC.

The chain uses TRBV7-9 and TRBJ1-1; TRBD1 matches 8 bases. V was clipped by 8 bases and J by 10 bases; unmatched bases: 9. Germline CDR1 reads SEHNR; CDR2 reads FQNEAQ (reference sequence). This CDR3 contains 12 residues. As DNA, the CDR3 is TGTGCCAGCTCTATGGACAGGGTGGGAGCTTTCTTT. Translated: CASSMDRVGAFF.

This clonotype was detected many times. At one boundary the junction diverges from the germline segment, which might be a read error. The V and J genes are TRBV10-3 and TRBJ1-1; 9 positions agree with TRBD1. The germline V gene encodes CDR1 ENHRY and CDR2 SYGVKD. The CDR3 has 11 residues. In nucleotides, the CDR3 is TGTGCCATCAGACAGGGGGCCGAAGCCTTCTTT. This translates into CAIRQGAEAFF.

This clonotype was seen ten or more times. V usage is TRBV29-1 and J usage is TRBJ2-5; D is undetermined. Looked up from germline, CDR1 is SQVTM and CDR2 is ANQGSEA. The CDR3 consists of 14 residues. Trimming pared 7 bases from V and 1 base from J, leaving 16 bases between. The CDR3 nucleotides read TGCAGCGCTGGCGGACCACGGCGCCAAGAGACCCAGTACTTC. It codes for CSAGGPRRQETQYF.

This clonotype was observed a handful of times. J is TRBJ1-1 and V is TRBV9; 7 bases agree with TRBD1. Germline V CDR1 and CDR2: SGDLS, YYNGEE. The junction had 8 bases not matched to a gene; V was cut back by 3 bases and J by 0 bases. CDR3 length: 16 amino acids. CDR3 DNA: TGTGCCAGCAGCGGAGGGACAGCAAGCATGAACACTGAAGCTTTCTTT. This encodes CASSGGTASMNTEAFF.

This chain connects TRBV7-3 to TRBJ1-1; D may be TRBD1 (5 bases). CDR1 is SGHTA and CDR2 is FQGTGA in the germline V gene. The CDR3 extends over 13 amino acids. The V and J ends lost 2 bases and 4 bases respectively, with 8 bases between them. Written as DNA, the CDR3 is TGTGCCAGCAGCTTATATGGGGGCACTGAAGCTTTCTTT. Translation: CASSLYGGTEAFF.

The chain joins TRBV7-2 to TRBJ2-1, with TRBD2 matching 7 bases. Germline V gives CDR1 SGHTA, CDR2 FQGNSA. The CDR3 spans 17 residues. Trimming at V came to 5 bases and at J to 3 bases, leaving 13 bases not matched to a gene. CDR3 nucleotides: TGTGCCAGCAGCCCCCCGGGGTGGCGGGGGAACTACAATGAGCAGTTCTTC. As protein: CASSPPGWRGNYNEQFF.

This clonotype has ten or more counts. The V and J genes are TRBV20-1 and TRBJ2-3; TRBD2 matches 10 bases. The V segment lost 2 bases and the J segment 4 bases; nucleotides outside the gene matches: 9. From germline, CDR1 is DFQATT and CDR2 SNEGSKA (reference sequence). CDR3 length equals 16 residues. The CDR3 is CSARPPSGGGADTQYF. Here the CDR3 DNA reads TGCAGTGCTAGACCGCCTAGCGGGGGTGGCGCAGATACGCAGTATTTT.

This clonotype was observed a few times. CDR3 coding DNA: TGCAGCGTTGAATCGGACAGGAATCAGCCCCAGCATTTT. Amino acid sequence: CSVESDRNQPQHF. This chain joins TRBV29-1 and TRBJ1-5; TRBD1 agrees at 7 bases. The length of the CDR3 is 13 residues. The V gene end was trimmed by 2 bases and the J gene end by 4 bases; junction bases not matched to a gene: 2. The V gene's germline CDR1 is SQVTM and CDR2 ANQGSEA.

This clonotype was seen repeatedly, ten times or more. This chain uses TRBV10-3 with TRBJ2-1; D ambiguous. Germline V gives CDR1 ENHRY, CDR2 SYGVKD. The V and J ends lost 4 bases and 4 bases respectively, with 5 bases between them. The CDR3 spans 12 residues. The CDR3 loop is CAISAGYNEQFF. The CDR3 DNA sequence: TGTGCCATCAGTGCCGGTTACAATGAGCAGTTCTTC.